This record concerns one TCR beta chain sequence. These data come from a study of cytomegalovirus exposure and HLA in healthy donors. Study overall: Early release data held about 85 million unique TCRs from HLA-typed donors.

The CDR3 runs to 17 residues. Looked up from germline, CDR1 is SEHNR and CDR2 is FQNEAQ (reference sequence). V was pared by 5 bases and J by 4 bases, with 13 bases of the junction left unmatched. The PCR used 60 Vbeta and 13 Jbeta primers. Assay used: immunoSEQ multiplex PCR; TCRdb lists only in-frame clones, some missing. This sample yields under 150,000 clones, of which around 80% are seen a single time; about 2.9% belongs to the top ten. The sequenced material came from PBMCs. This receptor was obtained from a boy between 2 and 10 years old in good health and CMV-seronegative. The gene calls are TRBV7-9 and TRBJ1-1; 10 nucleotides match TRBD1. The CDR3 region has the DNA TGTGCCAGCAGCCCATCGACAGGGGGCGGGTTTGGCACTGAAGCTTTCTTT. Translating gives CASSPSTGGGFGTEAFF. Combining the CDR3 with reference TRBV7-9 and TRBJ1-1 gives the whole variable domain DTGVSQNPRHKITKRGQNVTFRCDPISEHNRLYWYRQTLGQGPEFLTYFQNEAQLEKSRLLSDRFSAERPKGSFSTLEIQRTEQGDSAMYLCASSPSTGGGFGTEAFFGQGTRLTVV.